The 13 T cell receptor beta chains below all came from one sample that was sequenced in a study of blood T cell repertoires in COVID-19. Only in-frame clones appear in the TCRdb table, and some are missing; sequencing was by immunoSEQ multiplex PCR. The repertoire holds roughly 100,000 clones, 88% seen once, with around 10% in the top ten. Sequencing was done on a sample of peripheral blood. Receptors were obtained from a man older than 75 with acute or convalescent COVID-19.

J is TRBJ1-5 and V is TRBV6-1; a weak D match, TRBD1 (5 bases). In germline, CDR1 is MNHNS, CDR2 SASEGT. This CDR3 region has 16 residues. Trimming stripped 4 bases from V and 3 bases from J, with 16 bases between. CDR3 coding DNA: TGTGCCAGCAGTGCGATGATGGCAGGGCACAATCAGCCCCAGCATTTT. Amino acids: CASSAMMAGHNQPQHF.

Only one count was recorded for this clone. The chain uses TRBV28 and TRBJ1-5; a possible D gene is TRBD1 (6 bases). The CDR3 consists of 15 residues. The V end was cut by 4 bases, the J end by 2 bases, with 12 bases between. CDR1 MDHEN and CDR2 SYDVKM come from the germline V gene. The CDR3 sequence: CASSSPQGGNQPQHF. The CDR3 region has the DNA TGTGCCAGCAGTTCCCCACAGGGCGGCAATCAGCCCCAGCATTTT.

J is TRBJ1-1 and V is TRBV6-5; TRBD1 aligns across 7 bases. The CDR3 loop spans 13 amino acids. CDR1 is MNHEY and CDR2 is SVGAGI in the germline V gene. After removal of 5 bases from V and 4 bases from J, the junction contained 4 bases not matched to a gene. The CDR3 region is CASSRDSRTEAFF. The DNA of the CDR3 is TGTGCCAGCAGTAGGGACAGCCGCACTGAAGCTTTCTTT.

This chain links TRBV6-5 with TRBJ2-5; possibly TRBD2 for D (7 bases). V was clipped by 10 bases and J by 4 bases, with 19 bases between them. Per the germline V gene, CDR1 is MNHEY and CDR2 is SVGAGI. The CDR3 is made up of 14 amino acids. CDR3 in DNA: TGTGCCACGCCTAGCGGAGGGGGGGCAGAGACCCAGTACTTC. Amino acid sequence: CATPSGGGAETQYF.

This clone was found once. V and J are TRBV9 and TRBJ2-1; D not resolved. Germline V lookup: CDR1 SGDLS, CDR2 YYNGEE. V dropped 5 bases and J dropped 4 bases, with 16 bases sitting between them. This CDR3 is 15 amino acids long. For the CDR3, the DNA is TGTGCCAGCAGTCAATCGGCGGATTTTTACAATGAGCAGTTCTTC. Translating it yields CASSQSADFYNEQFF.

The J gene is TRBJ2-7, the V gene TRBV5-1, with TRBD2 identical over 8 bases. Trimming took 0 bases from V and 7 from J; bases not matched to a gene: 9. Germline lookup yields CDR1 SGHRS and CDR2 YFSETQ. The CDR3 length is 15 residues. The CDR3 DNA is TGCGCCAGCAGCTTGGGTGGGACTAGTACCTGGGAGCAGTACTTC. Its translation: CASSLGGTSTWEQYF.

The chain uses TRBV6-6 and TRBJ1-1; tentative D call: TRBD1 (6 bases). CDR3 length: 16 amino acids. The germline V gene encodes CDR1 MNHNY and CDR2 SVGAGI (reference sequence). Trimming pared 4 bases from V and 2 bases from J, leaving 17 bases between. The CDR3 bases are TGTGCCAGCAGTTCCTCAGGGGCCTTGATAAACACTGAAGCTTTCTTT. Protein product: CASSSSGALINTEAFF.

This chain joins TRBV7-3 and TRBJ2-5, with 8 bases fitting TRBD2. This CDR3 has 17 amino acids. With V trimmed by 5 bases and J by 4 bases, 15 bases remained unmatched. CDR1 is SGHTA, CDR2 FQGTGA, per germline. The CDR3, as DNA: TGTGCCAGCAGCCAGCGGGGGCGAAATAGCGAGAGAGAGACCCAGTACTTC. Amino acids: CASSQRGRNSERETQYF.

The chain carries TRBV6-5 and TRBJ2-1; 8 positions match TRBD1. The CDR3 extends over 15 amino acids. Trimming took 8 bases from V and 4 from J; bases not matched to a gene: 10. Germline V lookup: CDR1 MNHEY, CDR2 SVGAGI. CDR3: CASLRPQGVYNEQFF. The CDR3 nucleotides are TGTGCCAGCTTAAGACCACAGGGGGTATACAATGAGCAGTTCTTC.

The V gene is TRBV5-4, the J gene TRBJ2-2, with unresolved D. The CDR3 extends over 15 amino acids. Germline CDR1 and CDR2: SGHNT and YYREEE (reference sequence). V lost 3 bases and J 2 bases, leaving 11 bases between the germline ends. The CDR3 here is CASSSPWSNTGELFF. CDR3 nucleotide sequence: TGTGCCAGCAGCTCCCCGTGGAGTAACACCGGGGAGCTGTTTTTT. Looking up the rest from reference TRBV5-4 and TRBJ2-2 gives the full variable domain: ETGVTQSPTHLIKTRGQQVTLRCSSQSGHNTVSWYQQALGQGPQFIFQYYREEENGRGNFPPRFSGLQFPNYSSELNVNALELDDSALYLCASSSPWSNTGELFFGEGSRLTVL.

The V and J genes are TRBV18 and TRBJ1-1; the D gene is possibly TRBD1 (5 bases). The V end was cut by 4 bases, the J end by 6 bases, with 18 bases between. The germline gives CDR1 KGHSH, CDR2 LQKENI. The CDR3 consists of 15 residues. The chain's CDR3 is CASSHGQKGSPEAFF. CDR3 DNA sequence: TGTGCCAGCTCACACGGACAAAAGGGTTCCCCTGAAGCTTTCTTT.

The CDR3 region is CASSRDRGLRNQPQHF. CDR3 sequence (DNA): TGTGCCAGCAGCCGGGACAGGGGCTTGCGCAATCAGCCCCAGCATTTT. The chain carries TRBV5-6 and TRBJ1-5, with 10 bases lining up with TRBD1. The J segment lost 2 bases and the V segment lost 4 bases, leaving 6 bases of the junction unmatched. Germline V gene data show CDR1 as SGHDT and CDR2 as YYEEEE. This CDR3 comprises 16 residues.

The rearrangement uses TRBV2 and TRBJ1-3, with 7 bases that match TRBD1. Germline V gives CDR1 SNHLY, CDR2 FYNNEI. V lost 4 bases and J lost 2; bases outside the gene matches: 5. The CDR3 is made up of 15 amino acids. This chain's CDR3 is CASSAGRGTGNTIYF. CDR3 sequence (DNA): TGTGCCAGCAGTGCTGGCAGGGGGACTGGAAACACCATATATTTT.